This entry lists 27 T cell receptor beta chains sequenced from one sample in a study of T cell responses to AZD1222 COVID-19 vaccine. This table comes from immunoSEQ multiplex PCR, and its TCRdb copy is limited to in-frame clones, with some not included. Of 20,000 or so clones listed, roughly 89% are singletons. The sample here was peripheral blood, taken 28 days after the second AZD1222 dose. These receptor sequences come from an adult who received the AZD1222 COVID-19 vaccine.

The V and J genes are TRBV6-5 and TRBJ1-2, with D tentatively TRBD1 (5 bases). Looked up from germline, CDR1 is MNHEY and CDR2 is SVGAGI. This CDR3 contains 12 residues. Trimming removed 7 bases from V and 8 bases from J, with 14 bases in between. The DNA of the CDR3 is TGTGCCAGCACCAGACAGACTTTGGGCTACACCTTC. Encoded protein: CASTRQTLGYTF.

The CDR3 spells CASSQGGGPFF. In nucleotides, the CDR3 is TGTGCCAGCAGCCAAGGGGGGGGGCCTTTCTTT. The rearrangement uses TRBV3-1 (or the pseudogene TRBV3-2) and TRBJ1-1, with a weak D call TRBD1 (6 bases). The CDR3 contains 11 residues. With 1 base removed from V and 12 bases from J, the gap between germline ends came to 9 bases. Germline lookup yields CDR1 LGHDT and CDR2 YNNKEL (reference sequence).

CDR3 sequence: CASSLVLGSNYEQYF. The CDR3, as DNA: TGCGCCAGCAGCTTGGTTTTGGGCTCCAACTACGAGCAGTACTTC. The V gene is TRBV5-1, the J gene TRBJ2-7; D is uncertain. Per germline, CDR1 SGHRS and CDR2 YFSETQ. The CDR3 extends over 15 amino acids. With 0 bases removed from V and 3 bases from J, the gap between germline ends came to 13 bases. Drawing the rest from reference TRBV5-1 and TRBJ2-7, the complete variable domain is KAGVTQTPRYLIKTRGQQVTLSCSPISGHRSVSWYQQTPGQGLQFLFEYFSETQRNKGNFPGRFSGRQFSNSRSEMNVSTLELGDSALYLCASSLVLGSNYEQYFGPGTRLTVT.

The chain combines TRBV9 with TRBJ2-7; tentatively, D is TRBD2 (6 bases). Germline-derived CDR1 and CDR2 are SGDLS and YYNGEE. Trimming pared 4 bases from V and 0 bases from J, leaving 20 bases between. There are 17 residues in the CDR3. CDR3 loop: CASSPSAEGWSSYEQYF. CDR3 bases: TGTGCCAGCAGCCCTAGCGCTGAGGGCTGGAGCTCCTACGAGCAGTACTTC.

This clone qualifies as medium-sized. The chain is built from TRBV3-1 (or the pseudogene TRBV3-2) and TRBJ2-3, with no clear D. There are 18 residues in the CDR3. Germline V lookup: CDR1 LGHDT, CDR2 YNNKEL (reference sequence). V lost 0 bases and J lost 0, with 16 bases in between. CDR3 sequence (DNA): TGTGCCAGCAGCCAAGATTTAACAGCCTCTACTAGCACAGATACGCAGTATTTT. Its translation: CASSQDLTASTSTDTQYF.

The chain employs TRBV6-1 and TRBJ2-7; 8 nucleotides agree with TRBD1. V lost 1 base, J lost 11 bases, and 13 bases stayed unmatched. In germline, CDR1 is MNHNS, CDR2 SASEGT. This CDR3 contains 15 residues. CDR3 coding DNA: TGTGCCAGCAGTGAAGGGGGACAGGTCCTTCGGCGGAAGTACTTC. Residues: CASSEGGQVLRRKYF.

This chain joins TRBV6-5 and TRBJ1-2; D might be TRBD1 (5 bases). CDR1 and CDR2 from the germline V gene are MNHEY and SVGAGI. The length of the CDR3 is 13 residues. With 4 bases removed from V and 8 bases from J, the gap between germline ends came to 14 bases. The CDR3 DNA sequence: TGTGCCAGCAGTTGGGGCTGGGAGGTCGGCTACACCTTC. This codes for CASSWGWEVGYTF.

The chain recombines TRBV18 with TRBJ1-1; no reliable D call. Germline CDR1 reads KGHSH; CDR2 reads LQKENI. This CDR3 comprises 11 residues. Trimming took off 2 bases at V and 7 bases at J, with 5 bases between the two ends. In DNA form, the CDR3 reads TGTGCCAGCTCACCAGGGGTTGAAGCTTTCTTT. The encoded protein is CASSPGVEAFF. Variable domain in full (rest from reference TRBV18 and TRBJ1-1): NAGVMQNPRHLVRRRGQEARLRCSPMKGHSHVYWYRQLPEEGLKFMVYLQKENIIDESGMPKERFSAEFPKEGPSILRIQQVVRGDSAAYFCASSPGVEAFFGQGTRLTVV.

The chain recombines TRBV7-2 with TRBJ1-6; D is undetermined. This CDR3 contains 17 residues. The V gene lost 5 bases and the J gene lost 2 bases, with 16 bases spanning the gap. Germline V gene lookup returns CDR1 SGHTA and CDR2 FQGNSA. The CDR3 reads CASSPGLLRAYNSPLHF. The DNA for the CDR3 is TGTGCCAGCAGCCCTGGACTCCTCCGGGCCTATAATTCACCCCTCCACTTT.

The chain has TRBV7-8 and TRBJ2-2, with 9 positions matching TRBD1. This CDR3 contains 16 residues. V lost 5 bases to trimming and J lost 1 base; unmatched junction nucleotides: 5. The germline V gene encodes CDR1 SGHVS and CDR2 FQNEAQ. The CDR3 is CASSSYRGRNTGELFF. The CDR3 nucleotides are TGTGCCAGCAGCAGCTACAGGGGGCGGAACACCGGGGAGCTGTTTTTT. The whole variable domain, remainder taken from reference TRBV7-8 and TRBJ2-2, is GAGVSQSPRYKVAKRGQDVALRCDPISGHVSLFWYQQALGQGPEFLTYFQNEAQLDKSGLPSDRFFAERPEGSVSTLKIQRTQQEDSAVYLCASSSYRGRNTGELFFGEGSRLTVL.

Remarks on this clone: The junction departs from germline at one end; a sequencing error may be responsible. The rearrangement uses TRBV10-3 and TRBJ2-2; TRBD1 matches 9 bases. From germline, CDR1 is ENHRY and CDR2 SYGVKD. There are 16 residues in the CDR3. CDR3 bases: TGTGCCATCAGTGCCCTACAGGGGGCGAACACCGGGGAGCTGGTTTTT. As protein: CAISALQGANTGELVF.

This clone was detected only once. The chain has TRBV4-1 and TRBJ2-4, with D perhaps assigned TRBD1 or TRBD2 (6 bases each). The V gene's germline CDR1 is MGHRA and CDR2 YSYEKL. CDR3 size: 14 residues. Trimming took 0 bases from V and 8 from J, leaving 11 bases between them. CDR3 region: CASSQEGGPYIQYF. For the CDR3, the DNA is TGCGCCAGCAGCCAAGAGGGGGGCCCTTACATTCAGTACTTC.

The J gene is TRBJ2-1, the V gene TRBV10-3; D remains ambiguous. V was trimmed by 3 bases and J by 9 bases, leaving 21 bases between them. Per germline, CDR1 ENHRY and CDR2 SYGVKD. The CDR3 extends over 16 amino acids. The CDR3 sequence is CAISEIAVNRETEQFF. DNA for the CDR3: TGTGCCATCAGTGAAATCGCCGTGAATAGGGAAACTGAGCAGTTCTTC.

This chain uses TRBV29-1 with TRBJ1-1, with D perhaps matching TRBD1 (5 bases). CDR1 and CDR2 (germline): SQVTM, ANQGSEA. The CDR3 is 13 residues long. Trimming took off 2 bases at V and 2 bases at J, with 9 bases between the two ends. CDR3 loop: CSVEQGGNTEAFF. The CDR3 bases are TGCAGCGTTGAACAGGGAGGTAACACTGAAGCTTTCTTT. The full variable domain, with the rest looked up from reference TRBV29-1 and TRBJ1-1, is SAVISQKPSRDICQRGTSLTIQCQVDSQVTMMFWYRQQPGQSLTLIATANQGSEATYESGFVIDKFPISRPNLTFSTLTVSNMSPEDSSIYLCSVEQGGNTEAFFGQGTRLTVV.

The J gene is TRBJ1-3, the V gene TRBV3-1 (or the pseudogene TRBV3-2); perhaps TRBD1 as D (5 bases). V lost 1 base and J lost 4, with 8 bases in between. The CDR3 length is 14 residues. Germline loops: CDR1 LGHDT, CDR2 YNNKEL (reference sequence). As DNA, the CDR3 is TGTGCCAGCAGCCAAGCAGGGTCCGGAAACACCATATATTTT. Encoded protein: CASSQAGSGNTIYF.

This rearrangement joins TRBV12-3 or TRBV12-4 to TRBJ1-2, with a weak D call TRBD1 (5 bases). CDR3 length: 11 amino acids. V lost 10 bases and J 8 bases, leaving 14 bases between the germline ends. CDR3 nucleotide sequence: TGTGCCACCCAGGGCAGGTCCGGCTACACCTTC. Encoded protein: CATQGRSGYTF.

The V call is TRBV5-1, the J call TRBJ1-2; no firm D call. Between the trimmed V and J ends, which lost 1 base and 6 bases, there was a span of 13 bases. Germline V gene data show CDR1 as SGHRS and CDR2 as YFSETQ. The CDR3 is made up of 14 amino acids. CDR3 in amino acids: CASSLHEASDGYTF. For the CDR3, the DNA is TGCGCCAGCAGCTTGCATGAGGCCTCGGATGGCTACACCTTC.

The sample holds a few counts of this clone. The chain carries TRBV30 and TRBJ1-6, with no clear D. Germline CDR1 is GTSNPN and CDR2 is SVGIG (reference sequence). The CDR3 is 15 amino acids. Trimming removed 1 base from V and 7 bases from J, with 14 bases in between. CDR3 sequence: CAWSGWGSRNSPLHF. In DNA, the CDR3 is TGTGCCTGGAGTGGTTGGGGATCGCGGAATTCACCCCTCCACTTT.

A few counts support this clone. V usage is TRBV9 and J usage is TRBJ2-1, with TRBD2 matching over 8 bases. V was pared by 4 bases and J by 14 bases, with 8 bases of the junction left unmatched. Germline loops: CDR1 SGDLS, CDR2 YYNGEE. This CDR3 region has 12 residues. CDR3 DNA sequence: TGTGCCAGCAGCCCCGGGGGGGCGGAGAAGTTCTTC. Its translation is CASSPGGAEKFF.

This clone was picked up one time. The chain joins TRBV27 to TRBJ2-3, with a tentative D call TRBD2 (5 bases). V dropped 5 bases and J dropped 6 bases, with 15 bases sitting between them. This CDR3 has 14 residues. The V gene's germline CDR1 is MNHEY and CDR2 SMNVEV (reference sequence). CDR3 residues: CASSPSLQRDTQYF. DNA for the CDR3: TGTGCCAGCAGTCCCTCGCTCCAGCGGGATACGCAGTATTTT.

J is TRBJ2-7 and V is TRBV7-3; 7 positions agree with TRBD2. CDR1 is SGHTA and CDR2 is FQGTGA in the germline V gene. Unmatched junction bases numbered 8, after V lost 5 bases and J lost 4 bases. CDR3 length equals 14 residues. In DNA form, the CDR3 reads TGTGCCAGCAGCCCGCGGGGAGGGCCATACGAGCAGTACTTC. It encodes CASSPRGGPYEQYF.

The CDR3 loop reads CASSPPGLEGNNEQFF. The CDR3 bases are TGTGCCAGCTCACCACCCGGACTAGAAGGGAACAATGAGCAGTTCTTC. The chain has TRBV18 and TRBJ2-1, with 7 bases fitting TRBD2. The CDR3 consists of 16 residues. V was pared by 0 bases and J by 5 bases, with 7 bases of the junction left unmatched. Per the germline V gene, CDR1 is KGHSH and CDR2 is LQKENI. The variable domain in full, with the rest retrieved from reference TRBV18 and TRBJ2-1, is NAGVMQNPRHLVRRRGQEARLRCSPMKGHSHVYWYRQLPEEGLKFMVYLQKENIIDESGMPKERFSAEFPKEGPSILRIQQVVRGDSAAYFCASSPPGLEGNNEQFFGPGTRLTVL.

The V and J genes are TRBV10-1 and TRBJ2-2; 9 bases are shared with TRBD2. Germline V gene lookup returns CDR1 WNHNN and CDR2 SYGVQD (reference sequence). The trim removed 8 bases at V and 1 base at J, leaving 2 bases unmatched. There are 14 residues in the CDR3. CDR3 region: CASGLARNTGELFF. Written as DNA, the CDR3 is TGCGCCAGCGGACTAGCGAGGAACACCGGGGAGCTGTTTTTT.

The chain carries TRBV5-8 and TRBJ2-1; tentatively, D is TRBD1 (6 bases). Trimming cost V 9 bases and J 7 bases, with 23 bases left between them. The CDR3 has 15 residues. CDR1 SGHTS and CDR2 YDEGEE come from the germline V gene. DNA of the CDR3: TGTGCCACCGTACCCCGACAGGCCTTAAGAAATGAGCAGTTCTTC. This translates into CATVPRQALRNEQFF.

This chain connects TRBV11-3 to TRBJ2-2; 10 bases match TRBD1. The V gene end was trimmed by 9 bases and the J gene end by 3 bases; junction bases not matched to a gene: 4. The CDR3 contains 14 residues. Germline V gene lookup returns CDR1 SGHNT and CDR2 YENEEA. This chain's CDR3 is CASTDRGHTGELFF. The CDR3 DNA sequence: TGTGCCAGTACCGACAGGGGGCACACCGGGGAGCTGTTTTTT. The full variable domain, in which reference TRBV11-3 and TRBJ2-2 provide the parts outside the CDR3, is EAGVVQSPRYKIIEKKQPVAFWCNPISGHNTLYWYLQNLGQGPELLIRYENEEAVDDSQLPKDRFSAERLKGVDSTLKIQPAELGDSAVYLCASTDRGHTGELFFGEGSRLTVL.

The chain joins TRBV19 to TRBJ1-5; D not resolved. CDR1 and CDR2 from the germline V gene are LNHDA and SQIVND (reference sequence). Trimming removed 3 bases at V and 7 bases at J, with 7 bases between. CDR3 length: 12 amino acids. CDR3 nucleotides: TGTGCCAGTAGTATCCAGAGCCAGCCCCAGCATTTT. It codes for CASSIQSQPQHF.

The CDR3, as DNA: TGCGCCAGCAGCCAAGATCCAGGGATGCTCTCCTACAATGAGCAGTTCTTC. It specifies CASSQDPGMLSYNEQFF. The chain employs TRBV4-1 and TRBJ2-1, with D tentatively TRBD1 (5 bases). The CDR3 runs 17 residues. Germline CDR1 and CDR2: MGHRA and YSYEKL. V gave up 0 bases and J gave up 0 bases, with 12 bases separating them.